This entry features one TCR beta chain sequence. This entry comes from a study of blood T cell repertoires in COVID-19. Study background: Samples came from the United States, Italy and Spain, spanning acute and convalescent COVID-19.

In the authors' workflow: Quantification of nucleated cells was approximated via reference gene primer amplification. This table comes from immunoSEQ multiplex PCR, and its TCRdb copy is limited to in-frame clones, with some not included. That table is the source of V, J and clone size, and D and trimming were worked out from the DNA. The table shows around 130,000 clones, with 86% occurring only once. Adults between roughly 18 and 90 years of age took part from under 30 US areas. Participant-reported clinical history was the basis for cohort assignment. The CDR3 loop spans 15 amino acids. Germline V gene sequence: CDR1 SEHNR, CDR2 FQNEAQ (reference sequence). The V and J ends lost 1 base and 3 bases respectively, with 12 bases between them.

The TCR originated in a woman in her forties or fifties who had recovered from COVID-19. Sequencing was done on a sample of PBMCs or T cells enriched from blood (not recorded which). The J gene is TRBJ1-2, the V gene TRBV7-9; D may be TRBD1 (6 bases). CDR3 residues: CASSLVREGDYGYTF. As DNA, the CDR3 is TGTGCCAGCAGCTTAGTGAGGGAGGGGGACTATGGCTACACCTTC.